This T cell receptor beta chain came from a study of prognosis after radiotherapy for stage I lung cancer. About the research overall: Delivery of radiotherapy was by SBRT in 3 to 5 fractions at a biologically effective dose of at least 100 Gy.

Study outcomes and limitations: Reduced Shannon entropy following stereotactic body radiation therapy was recorded in patients who developed distant metastases.

The germline V gene encodes CDR1 MNHNS and CDR2 SASEGT. There are 17 residues in the CDR3. J lost 3 bases, V lost 3 bases, and 12 bases had no gene match. Genomic DNA was subjected to two-round multiplex PCR for amplification of TCR beta CDR3. Initially, in first-round PCR, primers specific to each TRBV and TRBJ gene were used. TCRdb reprocessed the multiplex PCR reads with MiXCR, giving one entry per CDR3 protein. The sample lists over 45,000 distinct CDR3 sequences; roughly 29% were seen once. This clonotype was observed at least ten times. The antigen remains unidentified. The material was PBMCs, obtained before or after stereotactic body radiation therapy (not recorded which). This sequence was found in a donor of 50 years or more with non-small cell lung cancer. The rearrangement joins TRBV6-1 to TRBJ2-3; TRBD2 matches at 7 bases. The CDR3 reads CASSEGSSWEGTDTQYF. CDR3 sequence (DNA): TGTGCCAGCAGTGAGGGGTCTAGCTGGGAGGGGACAGATACGCAGTATTTT.